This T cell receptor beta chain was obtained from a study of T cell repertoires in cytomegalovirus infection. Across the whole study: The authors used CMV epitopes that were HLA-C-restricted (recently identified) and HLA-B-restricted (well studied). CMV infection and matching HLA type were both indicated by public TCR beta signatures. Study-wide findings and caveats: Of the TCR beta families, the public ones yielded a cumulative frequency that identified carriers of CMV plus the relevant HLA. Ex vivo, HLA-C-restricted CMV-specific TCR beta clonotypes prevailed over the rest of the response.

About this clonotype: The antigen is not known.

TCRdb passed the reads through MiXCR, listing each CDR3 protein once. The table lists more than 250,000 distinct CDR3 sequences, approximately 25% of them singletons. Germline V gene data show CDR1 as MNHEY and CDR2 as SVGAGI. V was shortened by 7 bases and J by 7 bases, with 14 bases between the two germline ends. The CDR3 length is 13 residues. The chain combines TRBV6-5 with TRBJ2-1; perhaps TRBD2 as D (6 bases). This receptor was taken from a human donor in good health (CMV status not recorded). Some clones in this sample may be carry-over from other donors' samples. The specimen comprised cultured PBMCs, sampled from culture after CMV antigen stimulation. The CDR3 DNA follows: TGTGCCAGCAAACTGCAGGGAGGTAATGAGCAGTTCTTC. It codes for CASKLQGGNEQFF.